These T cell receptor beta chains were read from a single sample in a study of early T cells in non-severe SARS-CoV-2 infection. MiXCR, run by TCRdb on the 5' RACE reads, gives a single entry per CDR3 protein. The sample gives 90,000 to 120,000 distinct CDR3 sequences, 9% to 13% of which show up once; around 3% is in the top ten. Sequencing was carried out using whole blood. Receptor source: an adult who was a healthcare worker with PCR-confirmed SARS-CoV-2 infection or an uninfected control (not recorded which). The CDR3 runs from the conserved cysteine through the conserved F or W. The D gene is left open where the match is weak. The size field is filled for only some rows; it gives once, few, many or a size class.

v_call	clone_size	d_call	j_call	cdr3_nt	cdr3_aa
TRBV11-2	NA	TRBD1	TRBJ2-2	TGTGCCAGCAGCGTAGGGACAGGGTTCACCGGGGAGCTGTTTTTT	CASSVGTGFTGELFF
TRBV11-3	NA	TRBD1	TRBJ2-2	TGTGCCAGCAGCTTAGGGGGACAGGGATCTTTTACCGGGGAGCTGTTTTTT	CASSLGGQGSFTGELFF
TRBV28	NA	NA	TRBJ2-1	TGTGCCAGCAGCCGGGGGACCTACAATGAGCAGTTCTTC	CASSRGTYNEQFF
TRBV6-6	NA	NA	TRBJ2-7	TGTGCCAGCAGTTACTTGGTTACCGGAGACTACGAGCAGTACTTC	CASSYLVTGDYEQYF
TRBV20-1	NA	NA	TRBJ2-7	TGCAGTGCTAGAGGGTTGGGAAGCGGGTCTCCCTACGAGCAGTACTTC	CSARGLGSGSPYEQYF
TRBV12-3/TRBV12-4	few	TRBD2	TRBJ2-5	TGTGCCAGCAGGGCTGCCGGGGGGGCTAGGGAGACCCAGTACTTC	CASRAAGGARETQYF
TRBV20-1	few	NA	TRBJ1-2	TGCAGTGCTAGTTCCGGGACGTATGGCTACACCTTC	CSASSGTYGYTF
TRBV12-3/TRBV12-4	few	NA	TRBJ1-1	TGTGCCAGCAGCCCAACGGGGGCGCGAACTGAAGCTTTCTTT	CASSPTGARTEAFF
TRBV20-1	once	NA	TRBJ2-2	TGCAGTGCTAGAGTACCCAACACCGGGGAGCTGTTTTTT	CSARVPNTGELFF
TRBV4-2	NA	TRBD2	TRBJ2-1	TGTGCCAGCAGCCAAGTTAATCTAGCGGGGGGCGATGAGCAGTTCTTC	CASSQVNLAGGDEQFF
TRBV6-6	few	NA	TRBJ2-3	TGTGCCAGCAGTGGCCCGCACACAGATACGCAGTATTTT	CASSGPHTDTQYF
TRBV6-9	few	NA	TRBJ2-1	TGTGCCAGCAGTTCGCATGAGCAGTTCTTC	CASSSHEQFF
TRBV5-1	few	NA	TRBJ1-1	TGCGCCACCAATACGGGGTCTGGGGACACTGAAGCTTTCTTT	CATNTGSGDTEAFF
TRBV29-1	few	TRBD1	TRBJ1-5	TGCAGCGTTGTCCCCGGACAGGGATGGAGTCAGCCCCAGCATTTT	CSVVPGQGWSQPQHF
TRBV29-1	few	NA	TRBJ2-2	TGCAGCGTTGAGGGCACCGGGGAGCTGTTTTTT	CSVEGTGELFF
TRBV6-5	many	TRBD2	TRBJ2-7	TGTGCCAGCAGTAGATCGACTAGCGGGAGCGGCGAGCAGTACTTC	CASSRSTSGSGEQYF
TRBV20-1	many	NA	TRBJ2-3	TGCAGTGCAGGGAGAACAGATACGCAGTATTTT	CSAGRTDTQYF
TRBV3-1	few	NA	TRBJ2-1	TGTGCCAGCAGCACCCAGCGGAGCTCCTACAATGAGCAGTTCTTC	CASSTQRSSYNEQFF
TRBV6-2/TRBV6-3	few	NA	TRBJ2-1	TGTGCCAGCAGTTCCACTAGGGGGGAGCAGTTCTTC	CASSSTRGEQFF
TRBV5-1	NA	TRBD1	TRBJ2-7	TGCGCCAGTGTTATGGACAGGGACCACGAGCAGTACTTC	CASVMDRDHEQYF
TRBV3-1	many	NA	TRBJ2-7	TGTGCCAGCAGCCAAGAAGGCCTAACCTACGAGCAGTACTTC	CASSQEGLTYEQYF
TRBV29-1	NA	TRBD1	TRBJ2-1	TGCAGCGTTGTCAAGACCGGGACAGGCTCCTACAATGAGCAGTTCTTC	CSVVKTGTGSYNEQFF
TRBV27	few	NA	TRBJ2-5	TGTGCCAGCAGTTACTCAACCCAAGAGACCCAGTACTTC	CASSYSTQETQYF
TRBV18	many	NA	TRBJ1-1	TGTGCCAGCTCACCCGTCGGCATGAACACTGAAGCTTTCTTT	CASSPVGMNTEAFF
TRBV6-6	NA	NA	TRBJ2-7	TGTGCCAGCAGTTACGAGTGGGATTCCTACGAGCAGTACTTC	CASSYEWDSYEQYF
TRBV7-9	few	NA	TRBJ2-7	TGTGCCAGCAGCTTAGAATGGGAGCAGTACTTC	CASSLEWEQYF
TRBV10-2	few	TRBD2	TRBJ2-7	TGCGCCAGCCGCGGACTAGCGGGGCTCGACGAGCAGTACTTC	CASRGLAGLDEQYF